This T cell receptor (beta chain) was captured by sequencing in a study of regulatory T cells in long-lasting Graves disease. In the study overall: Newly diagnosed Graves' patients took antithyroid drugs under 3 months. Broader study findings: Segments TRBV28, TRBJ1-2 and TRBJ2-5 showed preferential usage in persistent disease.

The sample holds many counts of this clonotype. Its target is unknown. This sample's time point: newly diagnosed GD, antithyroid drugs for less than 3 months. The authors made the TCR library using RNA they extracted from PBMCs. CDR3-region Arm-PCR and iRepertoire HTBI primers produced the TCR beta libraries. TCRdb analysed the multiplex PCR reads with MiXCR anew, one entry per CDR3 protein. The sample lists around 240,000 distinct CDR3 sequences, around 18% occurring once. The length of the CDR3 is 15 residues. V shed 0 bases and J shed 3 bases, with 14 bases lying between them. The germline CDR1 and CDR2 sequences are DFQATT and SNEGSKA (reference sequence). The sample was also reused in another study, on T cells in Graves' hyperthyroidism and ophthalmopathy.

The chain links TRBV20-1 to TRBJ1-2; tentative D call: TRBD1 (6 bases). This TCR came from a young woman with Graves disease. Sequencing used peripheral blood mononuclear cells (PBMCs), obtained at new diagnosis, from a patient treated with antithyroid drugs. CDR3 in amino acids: CSARDEDRHYYGYTF. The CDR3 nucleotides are TGCAGTGCTAGAGACGAGGACAGACACTACTATGGCTACACCTTC.